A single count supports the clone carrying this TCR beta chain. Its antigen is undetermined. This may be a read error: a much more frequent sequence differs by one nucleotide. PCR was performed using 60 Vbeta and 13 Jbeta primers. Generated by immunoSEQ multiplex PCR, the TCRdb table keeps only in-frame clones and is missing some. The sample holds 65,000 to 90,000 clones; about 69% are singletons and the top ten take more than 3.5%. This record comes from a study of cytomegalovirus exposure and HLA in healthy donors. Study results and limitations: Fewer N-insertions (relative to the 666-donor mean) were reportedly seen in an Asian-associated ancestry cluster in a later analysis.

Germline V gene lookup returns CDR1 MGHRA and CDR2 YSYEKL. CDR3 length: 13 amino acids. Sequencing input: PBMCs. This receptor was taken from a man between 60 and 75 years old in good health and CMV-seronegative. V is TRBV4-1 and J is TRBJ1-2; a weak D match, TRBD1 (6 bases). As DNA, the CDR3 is TGCGCCGGCAGCCATACAGGGTACTATGGCTACACCTTC. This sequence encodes CAGSHTGYYGYTF.